This T cell receptor (beta chain) was profiled in a study of blood T cells in healthy people across ages. General study results and limits: Observed TCR beta diversity showed a strong correlation with the percentage of naive T cells as measured by flow cytometry.

The draw of peripheral blood yielded ten milliliters from each donor. The CDR3 contains 14 residues. It was with a sample-barcoded 5' primer and a J-beta primer mix that a second PCR of roughly 6 to 12 cycles was run. Each cDNA molecule received a tag from a template-switch adaptor that had 12 random nucleotides. TCRdb reprocessed the 5' RACE reads with MiXCR, giving one entry per CDR3 protein. Of 550,000 to 750,000 distinct CDR3 sequences in the sample, about 21% were seen once. Concerning this clonotype: Its specificity is unknown. At one end, the junction sequence differs from germline, possibly due to a read error.

The sample consisted of blood. The chain couples TRBV12-3 or TRBV12-4 to TRBJ2-5; D perhaps matches TRBD1 (6 bases). The source of this sequence is a man aged 65 to 79 in good health. This CDR3 reads CANSVTGYQETQYF. For the CDR3, the DNA is TGTGCCAACAGTGTCACAGGGTACCAAGAGACCCAGTACTTC.